What follows are 25 T cell receptor beta chains derived from one specimen sequenced in a study of T cell responses to AZD1222 COVID-19 vaccine. Libraries were prepared by immunoSEQ multiplex PCR; TCRdb keeps only in-frame clonotypes and omits some of them. This table has tens of thousands of clones, around 84% appearing once. This specimen was peripheral blood, taken on day 0 of AZD1222 vaccination. All receptors derive from an adult in good health.

The V and J genes are TRBV12-3 or TRBV12-4 and TRBJ2-7, with 8 nucleotides matching TRBD1. CDR3 length: 12 residues. J lost 8 bases, V lost 5 bases, and 5 bases had no gene match. CDR3 region: CASSPGQGQQYF. As DNA, the CDR3 is TGTGCCAGCAGTCCTGGACAGGGACAGCAGTACTTC.

In its sample, this clone was seen once. The chain uses TRBV12-3 or TRBV12-4 and TRBJ2-1; TRBD1 or TRBD2 may be the D gene (5 bases each). Trimming took off 4 bases at V and 15 bases at J, with 16 bases between the two ends. The CDR3 length is 12 residues. CDR3 sequence reads: CASSYKLGETFF. DNA for the CDR3: TGTGCCAGCAGTTACAAACTAGGGGAGACGTTCTTC.

The rearrangement links TRBV5-6 to TRBJ1-6; D remains unclear. The V and J ends lost 5 bases and 0 bases respectively, with 9 bases between them. The CDR3 covers 15 residues. Germline CDR1 is SGHDT and CDR2 is YYEEEE. The CDR3 sequence: CASSRPDSYNSPLHF. CDR3 sequence (DNA): TGTGCCAGCAGTAGACCTGACTCCTATAATTCACCCCTCCACTTT. Using reference TRBV5-6 and TRBJ1-6 for the parts outside the CDR3, the full variable domain is DAGVTQSPTHLIKTRGQQVTLRCSPKSGHDTVSWYQQALGQGPQFIFQYYEEEERQRGNFPDRFSGHQFPNYSSELNVNALLLGDSALYLCASSRPDSYNSPLHFGNGTRLTVT.

Notes on this clone: This sample also contains other DNA sequences that code for the same CDR3. The V gene is TRBV5-1, the J gene TRBJ1-3; D unresolved. The CDR3 loop spans 14 amino acids. Per germline, CDR1 SGHRS and CDR2 YFSETQ. V lost 0 bases, J lost 0 bases, and 4 bases lay in between. Here the CDR3 reads CASSLAGSGNTIYF. The CDR3 bases are TGCGCCAGCAGCTTGGCGGGCTCTGGAAACACCATATATTTT.

The table lists this clone with a count of one. Here the CDR3 DNA reads TGTGCCAGCAGCTCGGGGACAGGGGAGGATGAGCAGTTCTTC. This sequence encodes CASSSGTGEDEQFF. This chain links TRBV5-6 with TRBJ2-1; 10 bases map to TRBD1. Germline CDR1 reads SGHDT; CDR2 reads YYEEEE. The CDR3 consists of 14 residues. Losses at the gene ends were 3 bases for V and 8 bases for J; bases not matched to a gene: 5.

V and J are TRBV30 and TRBJ2-2; D is uncertain. The CDR3 has 12 residues. The germline gives CDR1 GTSNPN, CDR2 SVGIG (reference sequence). With 2 bases removed from V and 6 bases from J, the gap between germline ends came to 7 bases. CDR3 residues: CAWSYSAGELFF. The CDR3 DNA sequence: TGTGCCTGGAGTTACAGCGCCGGGGAGCTGTTTTTT.

The CDR3: CASSRKALAGVSEQFF. CDR3 DNA sequence: TGTGCCAGTAGCCGTAAGGCACTAGCGGGAGTAAGTGAGCAGTTCTTC. This rearrangement joins TRBV19 to TRBJ2-1; 11 bases are a match to TRBD2. Germline CDR1 LNHDA, CDR2 SQIVND (reference sequence). This CDR3 is 16 amino acids long. V lost 6 bases and J lost 9; bases outside the gene matches: 13.

The gene calls are TRBV3-1 (or the pseudogene TRBV3-2) and TRBJ2-1; D remains unclear. V lost 0 bases and J 3 bases, leaving 12 bases between the germline ends. The germline CDR1 and CDR2 sequences are LGHDT and YNNKEL (reference sequence). The CDR3 runs 16 residues. The CDR3 region has the DNA TGTGCCAGCAGCCAAGATGTCCAGCGAGACTACAATGAGCAGTTCTTC. Its translation is CASSQDVQRDYNEQFF.

The chain recombines TRBV19 with TRBJ1-2, with D tentatively TRBD1 (5 bases). V lost 5 bases and J lost 7, with 14 bases in between. Germline CDR1 and CDR2: LNHDA and SQIVND (reference sequence). This CDR3 contains 13 residues. CDR3: CASSEGPLTGYTF. The CDR3, as DNA: TGTGCCAGTAGTGAGGGACCCCTGACTGGCTACACCTTC.

The chain uses TRBV2 and TRBJ2-3; a weak D match, TRBD2 (5 bases). Trimming took off 3 bases at V and 6 bases at J, with 7 bases between the two ends. Germline V gene data show CDR1 as SNHLY and CDR2 as FYNNEI. The CDR3 runs 12 residues. CDR3 bases: TGTGCCAGCAGTGATCTAGCCGATACGCAGTATTTT. Its translation is CASSDLADTQYF.

The CDR3 nucleotides are TGTGCCAGCAGCTTAGGGGCAGGGACGGGGACTGAAGCTTTCTTT. This gives the protein CASSLGAGTGTEAFF. This chain uses TRBV7-9 with TRBJ1-1; D might be TRBD1 (5 bases). V shed 1 base and J shed 5 bases, with 14 bases lying between them. The CDR3 has 15 amino acids. Germline V lookup: CDR1 SEHNR, CDR2 FQNEAQ (reference sequence).

The chain recombines TRBV12-3 or TRBV12-4 with TRBJ2-2; a possible D gene is TRBD1 (6 bases). The CDR3 sequence is 12 residues long. The germline V and J ends were trimmed by 3 bases and 9 bases, with 8 bases remaining between them. This CDR3 reads CASSFWGRELFF. The CDR3 coding sequence is TGTGCCAGCAGTTTCTGGGGGCGGGAGCTGTTTTTT.

This chain uses TRBV5-4 with TRBJ2-2; 8 nucleotides align to TRBD1. Germline CDR1 SGHNT, CDR2 YYREEE (reference sequence). This CDR3 comprises 16 residues. V was pared by 2 bases and J by 5 bases, with 8 bases of the junction left unmatched. The CDR3: CASSFSTGGRTGELFF. CDR3 nucleotide sequence: TGTGCCAGCAGCTTTAGCACAGGGGGGCGTACCGGGGAGCTGTTTTTT.

This clone has more than one count but fewer than ten. This sequence joins TRBV4-1 and TRBJ2-7, with TRBD2 identical over 10 bases. The CDR3 is 17 residues long. CDR1 and CDR2 (germline): MGHRA, YSYEKL. The V and J ends lost 0 bases and 3 bases, in that order; junction bases with no gene match: 8. In DNA, the CDR3 is TGCGCCAGCAGCCAAGATTTGACTAGCGGGCGCCACTACGAGCAGTACTTC. This sequence encodes CASSQDLTSGRHYEQYF.

Only a few counts were recorded for this clone. The rearrangement joins TRBV7-9 to TRBJ1-3; D may be TRBD1 (6 bases). Between the trimmed V and J ends, which lost 5 bases and 2 bases, there was a span of 19 bases. Germline lookup yields CDR1 SEHNR and CDR2 FQNEAQ (reference sequence). The CDR3 spans 17 residues. CDR3 DNA: TGTGCCAGCAGCGGTTGGAACAGGGAGGTCCCTGGAAACACCATATATTTT. Its translation is CASSGWNREVPGNTIYF.

This clone has a single count. V and J are TRBV27 and TRBJ2-2; 12 bases line up with TRBD2. CDR1 is MNHEY and CDR2 is SMNVEV in the germline V gene (reference sequence). V lost 0 bases and J lost 6; bases outside the gene matches: 8. CDR3 length: 18 amino acids. The CDR3 DNA sequence: TGTGCCAGCAGTTTATCGATAAGACTAGCGGGGGACCCCGGGGAGCTGTTTTTT. Residues: CASSLSIRLAGDPGELFF.

This clone appeared once. The chain carries TRBV7-7 and TRBJ1-5, with a tentative D call TRBD1 (6 bases). The CDR3 totals 17 residues. Germline assignment: CDR1 SSHAT and CDR2 FNYEAQ (reference sequence). Between the trimmed V and J ends, which lost 1 base and 7 bases, there was a span of 20 bases. CDR3 sequence reads: CASSLGRVRGPGQPQHF. The CDR3 bases are TGTGCCAGCAGCTTAGGTCGGGTCCGGGGGCCGGGGCAGCCCCAGCATTTT.

V is TRBV5-1 and J is TRBJ1-2; D perhaps matches TRBD1 (6 bases). The CDR3 covers 14 residues. Germline CDR1 reads SGHRS; CDR2 reads YFSETQ. V was cut by 0 bases and J by 3 bases, with 9 bases left in between. CDR3 DNA: TGCGCCAGCAGCTTGGTTTCAGGGGACTATGGCTACACCTTC. This gives the protein CASSLVSGDYGYTF.

This chain connects TRBV10-2 to TRBJ1-5; D may be TRBD1 (5 bases). Germline CDR1 is WSHSY and CDR2 is SAAADI. Trimming stripped 4 bases from V and 6 bases from J, with 13 bases between. The CDR3 consists of 14 residues. CDR3 bases: TGCGCCAGCAGTGTTGGGGCAGGTACTCAGCCCCAGCATTTT. Protein sequence: CASSVGAGTQPQHF.

The chain recombines TRBV7-2 with TRBJ1-3; D remains ambiguous. This CDR3 is 13 amino acids long. V gave up 1 base and J gave up 2 bases, with 3 bases separating them. The germline CDR1 and CDR2 sequences are SGHTA and FQGNSA. The CDR3 sequence is CASSLDAGNTIYF. The CDR3 nucleotides are TGTGCCAGCAGCTTAGATGCTGGAAACACCATATATTTT. Together with reference TRBV7-2 and TRBJ1-3, the CDR3 gives the full variable domain: GAGVSQSPSNKVTEKGKDVELRCDPISGHTALYWYRQSLGQGLEFLIYFQGNSAPDKSGLPSDRFSAERTGGSVSTLTIQRTQQEDSAVYLCASSLDAGNTIYFGEGSWLTVV.

The chain carries TRBV13 and TRBJ2-2; D is ambiguous. From germline, CDR1 is PRHDT and CDR2 FYEKMQ (reference sequence). This CDR3 region has 13 residues. V was trimmed by 0 bases and J by 8 bases, leaving 7 bases between them. This CDR3 is CASSLGAWGELFF. The CDR3, as DNA: TGTGCCAGCAGCTTAGGCGCATGGGGGGAGCTGTTTTTT.

The genes are TRBV3-1 (or the pseudogene TRBV3-2) and TRBJ1-4, with 7 bases lining up with TRBD1. This CDR3 spans 14 amino acids. The germline CDR1 and CDR2 sequences are LGHDT and YNNKEL (reference sequence). The V gene end was trimmed by 6 bases and the J gene end by 3 bases; junction bases not matched to a gene: 4. The CDR3 nucleotides read TGTGCCAGCAGTCCGGGACAGTCTAATGAAAAACTGTTTTTT. This gives the protein CASSPGQSNEKLFF.

The chain is built from TRBV28 and TRBJ1-5; possible D gene TRBD1, 6 bases. Germline CDR1 is MDHEN and CDR2 is SYDVKM. Trimming shortened V by 4 bases and J by 9 bases, and 10 bases separated the two germline ends. This CDR3 is built from 12 residues. CDR3: CASSSGVGPQHF. CDR3 DNA: TGTGCCAGCAGTTCAGGGGTAGGGCCCCAGCATTTT. Complete variable domain (other parts from reference TRBV28 and TRBJ1-5): DVKVTQSSRYLVKRTGEKVFLECVQDMDHENMFWYRQDPGLGLRLIYFSYDVKMKEKGDIPEGYSVSREKKERFSLILESASTNQTSMYLCASSSGVGPQHFGDGTRLSIL.

This chain uses TRBV30 with TRBJ1-5; possibly TRBD1 for D (5 bases). In germline, CDR1 is GTSNPN, CDR2 SVGIG (reference sequence). Trimming shortened V by 3 bases and J by 4 bases, and 10 bases separated the two germline ends. The CDR3 totals 13 residues. As DNA, the CDR3 is TGTGCCTGGAGCCCTGCAGGGAATCAGCCCCAGCATTTT. This codes for CAWSPAGNQPQHF. The full variable domain, its missing parts supplied by reference TRBV30 and TRBJ1-5, is SQTIHQWPATLVQPVGSPLSLECTVEGTSNPNLYWYRQAAGRGLQLLFYSVGIGQISSEVPQNLSASRPQDRQFILSSKKLLLSDSGFYLCAWSPAGNQPQHFGDGTRLSIL.

The chain is built from TRBV10-3 and TRBJ1-2; 7 bases match TRBD1. This CDR3 has 13 residues. V lost 2 bases to trimming and J lost 8 bases; unmatched junction nucleotides: 5. Germline values: CDR1 ENHRY, CDR2 SYGVKD. CDR3 region: CAISEDRVGGYTF. Here the CDR3 DNA reads TGTGCCATCAGTGAGGACAGGGTAGGCGGCTACACCTTC.